One sample yielded the 12 T cell receptor beta chains listed below, sequenced in a study of blood T cell repertoires in COVID-19. Assay used: immunoSEQ multiplex PCR; TCRdb lists only in-frame clones, some missing. The repertoire has around 220,000 clones, roughly four fifths of them found once; the top ten carry approximately 8%. Sequenced: peripheral blood. These receptors all come from an elderly woman with COVID-19, enrolled during active disease.

The V gene is TRBV5-1, the J gene TRBJ2-7; 10 bases line up with TRBD1. This CDR3 has 14 amino acids. V trimming: 4 bases; J trimming: 3 bases; junction bases outside the gene matches: 4. The germline V gene has CDR1 SGHRS and CDR2 YFSETQ. The CDR3 spells CASSHGQGDYEQYF. As DNA, the CDR3 is TGCGCCAGCAGCCATGGACAGGGGGACTACGAGCAGTACTTC.

This sequence joins TRBV6-5 and TRBJ1-5, with 7 positions matching TRBD1. Germline trimming cut 7 bases from V and 2 bases from J; bases unmatched to any gene: 8. In germline, CDR1 is MNHEY, CDR2 SVGAGI. This CDR3 region has 15 residues. CDR3 protein: CASTIRQGGNQPQHF. The CDR3 DNA is TGTGCCAGCACCATACGACAGGGAGGCAATCAGCCCCAGCATTTT.

CDR3 protein: CASSPKGQDEEAFF. The CDR3 DNA is TGCGCCAGCAGCCCAAAAGGACAGGACGAAGAAGCTTTCTTT. This chain uses TRBV5-1 with TRBJ1-1, with 7 nucleotides matching TRBD1. This CDR3 has 14 residues. J gave up 8 bases and V 4 bases, and 11 bases lay outside the gene matches. Germline V CDR1 and CDR2: SGHRS, YFSETQ.

V gene TRBV5-1 combines with J gene TRBJ2-1; 8 nucleotides match TRBD1. The trim removed 1 base at V and 3 bases at J, leaving 6 bases unmatched. Germline V gene lookup returns CDR1 SGHRS and CDR2 YFSETQ. This CDR3 has 16 residues. The CDR3 sequence is CASSLTEGTGYNEQFF. As DNA, the CDR3 is TGCGCCAGCAGCTTGACCGAAGGGACAGGCTACAATGAGCAGTTCTTC.

A single count supports this clone. The chain recombines TRBV6-2 or TRBV6-3 with TRBJ2-5, with 9 bases identical to TRBD2. Per germline, CDR1 MNHEY and CDR2 SVGEGT. CDR3 length: 15 amino acids. Trimming at V came to 5 bases and at J to 1 base, leaving 5 bases not matched to a gene. DNA of the CDR3: TGTGCCAGCAGTAAGCTTAGCGGGAGCCAAGAGACCCAGTACTTC. This codes for CASSKLSGSQETQYF.

The rearrangement joins TRBV6-5 to TRBJ2-1; the match to TRBD2 covers 7 bases. With 6 bases clipped from V and 3 bases from J, the junction kept 5 bases outside the gene matches. Germline V gene lookup returns CDR1 MNHEY and CDR2 SVGAGI. The CDR3 is made up of 14 amino acids. DNA for the CDR3: TGTGCCAGCAGCCCAGGACTAGGCTACAATGAGCAGTTCTTC. This codes for CASSPGLGYNEQFF.

This clone showed up just once. The gene calls are TRBV28 and TRBJ2-2, with a weak D call TRBD2 (6 bases). V was trimmed by 7 bases and J by 4 bases, leaving 13 bases between them. CDR1 is MDHEN, CDR2 SYDVKM, per germline. There are 14 residues in the CDR3. In DNA form, the CDR3 reads TGTGCCAGCATTGGGGAGCGGGCCACCGGGGAGCTGTTTTTT. It encodes CASIGERATGELFF.

This clone was observed a handful of times. The V and J genes are TRBV10-3 and TRBJ2-3; TRBD2 is a possible D gene (5 bases). The CDR3 has 17 residues. The V end was cut by 0 bases, the J end by 3 bases, with 16 bases between. From germline, CDR1 is ENHRY and CDR2 SYGVKD. The CDR3 bases are TGTGCCATCAGTGAGTCGATCGGGTCCCCGGGGACAGATACGCAGTATTTT. This gives the protein CAISESIGSPGTDTQYF.

The gene calls are TRBV5-1 and TRBJ2-2; 8 nucleotides align to TRBD1. This CDR3 is built from 15 residues. Germline V gene lookup returns CDR1 SGHRS and CDR2 YFSETQ. Germline trimming cut 5 bases from V and 4 bases from J; bases unmatched to any gene: 7. The CDR3 coding sequence is TGCGCCAGCAGAACGGGACAGGAGGCCACCGGGGAGCTGTTTTTT. Its protein product is CASRTGQEATGELFF.

The chain joins TRBV29-1 to TRBJ1-4; 7 bases fit TRBD1. The CDR3 loop spans 15 amino acids. V was clipped by 6 bases and J by 3 bases; unmatched bases: 10. The V gene's germline CDR1 is SQVTM and CDR2 ANQGSEA. CDR3 bases: TGCAGCGTCCCCTCGGGGGACAGCTCTAATGAAAAACTGTTTTTT. Translating it yields CSVPSGDSSNEKLFF.

The chain links TRBV27 to TRBJ1-4; maybe TRBD1 (6 bases). The germline gives CDR1 MNHEY, CDR2 SMNVEV (reference sequence). The germline V and J ends were trimmed by 2 bases and 8 bases, with 18 bases remaining between them. The CDR3 totals 16 residues. The CDR3 region has the DNA TGTGCCAGCAGTTTACTACAGGGAGCGACCCGCGAAAAACTGTTTTTT. This gives the protein CASSLLQGATREKLFF.

The chain has TRBV2 and TRBJ1-4; a possible D gene is TRBD1 (6 bases). Germline V gene sequence: CDR1 SNHLY, CDR2 FYNNEI. V lost 8 bases, J lost 11 bases, and 18 bases lay in between. CDR3 length equals 13 residues. CDR3 nucleotide sequence: TGTGCCAGCGCCCAGTACAGGGAGGGCAAACTGTTTTTT. The encoded protein is CASAQYREGKLFF.